One T cell receptor beta chain is described in this entry. Its antigen is still unknown. This sample was taken from a study of graft-versus-host responses after intestinal transplantation. Looking at the study overall: Recipients across the board were started on anti-thymocyte globulin induction, then kept on tacrolimus and steroids for two to four years.

Clones were sequenced by immunoSEQ multiplex PCR, and TCRdb holds only the in-frame ones, with some missing. This sample carries more than 70,000 clones, approximately 78% of them seen once, and the ten largest clones take 0.65% to 0.85%. Trimming took 7 bases from V and 8 from J; bases not matched to a gene: 10. Germline V gene lookup returns CDR1 MDHEN and CDR2 SYDVKM. The CDR3 is 13 amino acids. Study-wide points: Patients with graft-donor T cell macrochimerism had high graft-versus-host to host-versus-graft clonal ratios in allografts.

This clonotype was obtained from a human donor who received an intestinal transplant. The sample in question was unstimulated CD4+ T cells sorted from spleen or lymph node cells, obtained before intestinal transplant. V gene TRBV28 combines with J gene TRBJ1-2, with 7 bases fitting TRBD1. The CDR3 bases are TGTGCCAGCACCACGGACAGGCTGAGGGGCTACACCTTC. Its translation: CASTTDRLRGYTF.